This T cell receptor (beta chain) was observed in a study of blood T cell repertoires in COVID-19. Across the whole study: T cells, B-cell-depleted T cells, or PBMCs supplied cDNA or gDNA.

The CDR3 covers 11 residues. The V end was cut by 8 bases, the J end by 9 bases, with 11 bases between. Sequenced by immunoSEQ multiplex PCR; TCRdb stores in-frame clones only, minus some. The sample lists fewer than 250,000 clones, approximately 84% occurring once. Sequenced input: peripheral blood. The chain is built from TRBV12-3 or TRBV12-4 and TRBJ2-1; unclear D gene. The receptor was derived from a woman between 65 and 79 years old with active or convalescent COVID-19. CDR3 sequence: CASGRVPEQFF. CDR3 DNA sequence: TGTGCCAGCGGTCGGGTTCCTGAGCAGTTCTTC.